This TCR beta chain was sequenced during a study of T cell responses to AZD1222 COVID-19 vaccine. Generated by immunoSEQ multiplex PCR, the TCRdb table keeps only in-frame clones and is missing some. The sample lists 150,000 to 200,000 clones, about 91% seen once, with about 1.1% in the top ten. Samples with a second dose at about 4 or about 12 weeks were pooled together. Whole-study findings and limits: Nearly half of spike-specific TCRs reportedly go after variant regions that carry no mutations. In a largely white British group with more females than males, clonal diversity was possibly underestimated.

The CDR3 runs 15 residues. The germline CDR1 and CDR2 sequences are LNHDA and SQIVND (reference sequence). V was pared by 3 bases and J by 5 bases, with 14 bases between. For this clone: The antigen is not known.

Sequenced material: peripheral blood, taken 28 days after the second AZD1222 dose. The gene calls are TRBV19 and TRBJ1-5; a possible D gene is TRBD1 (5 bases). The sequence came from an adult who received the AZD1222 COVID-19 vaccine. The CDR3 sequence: CASSILRGGDQPQHF. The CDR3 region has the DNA TGTGCCAGTAGTATCCTTAGGGGTGGGGATCAGCCCCAGCATTTT.